Given below is one T cell receptor beta chain in context. Its antigen remains unknown. The sample is drawn from a study of T cell responses to AZD1222 COVID-19 vaccine. Study-wide findings and caveats: Across the whole spike, CD4 TCRs peaked at regions 160-218 and 743-854. Donor demographics were predominantly white British with a female majority; clonal diversity may be underestimated. No day 14 peak samples; only post-peak repertoires were characterized.

The CDR3 has 15 amino acids. Trimming removed 0 bases at V and 2 bases at J, with 9 bases between. The germline CDR1 and CDR2 sequences are LNHDA and SQIVND (reference sequence). Assay used: immunoSEQ multiplex PCR; TCRdb lists only in-frame clones, some missing. The data show about 79,000 clones, with about 88% seen just once and approximately 30% held by the top ten. This TCR came from an adult who received the AZD1222 COVID-19 vaccine. Sample: peripheral blood, taken 28 days after the second AZD1222 dose. This chain uses TRBV19 with TRBJ2-3; D might be TRBD2 (5 bases). The DNA for the CDR3 is TGTGCCAGTAGTATAGATGAGCGGTCCACAGATACGCAGTATTTT. It translates to CASSIDERSTDTQYF.